What follows are 9 T cell receptor beta chains derived from one specimen sequenced in a study of shared clonotypes between healthy human individuals. Only in-frame clones appear in the TCRdb table, and some are missing; sequencing was by immunoSEQ multiplex PCR. The sample lists 1.4 million to 1.5 million clones, roughly 96% occurring once. The sample taken for sequencing was naive CD4+ T cells sorted from blood. Specified subset: CD45RA+ positively selected. These receptors were taken from a man aged 25-45 years in good health.

With respect to this clone: The same CDR3 also results from other DNA sequences found in this sample. V and J are TRBV7-9 and TRBJ1-5; tentatively, D is TRBD1 (5 bases). The CDR3 length is 14 residues. Trimming removed 1 base from V and 4 bases from J, with 8 bases in between. Looked up from germline, CDR1 is SEHNR and CDR2 is FQNEAQ (reference sequence). The chain's CDR3 is CASSLVGGNQPQHF. The CDR3 bases are TGTGCCAGCAGCTTAGTTGGGGGGAATCAGCCCCAGCATTTT.

In this sample, this clone turned up once. V gene TRBV9 combines with J gene TRBJ2-1; 7 bases are a match to TRBD2. V gave up 0 bases and J gave up 4 bases; unmatched junction bases: 4. The CDR3 length is 15 residues. Per germline, CDR1 SGDLS and CDR2 YYNGEE. CDR3 nucleotide sequence: TGTGCCAGCAGCGTAGCCCGGGAGGCATACAATGAGCAGTTCTTC. Its translation: CASSVAREAYNEQFF.

This chain joins TRBV2 and TRBJ1-4; D is undetermined. The germline V gene has CDR1 SNHLY and CDR2 FYNNEI. Between the trimmed V and J ends, which lost 6 bases and 4 bases, there was a span of 9 bases. This CDR3 is 13 amino acids long. DNA of the CDR3: TGTGCCAGCAGGCAGGTTCTTAATGAAAAACTGTTTTTT. Protein: CASRQVLNEKLFF.

The chain employs TRBV7-2 and TRBJ2-7, with 9 bases lining up with TRBD2. This CDR3 has 19 amino acids. Germline CDR1 reads SGHTA; CDR2 reads FQGNSA. V dropped 3 bases and J dropped 5; count of bases not matched to a gene: 20. CDR3 in DNA: TGTGCCAGCAGCTTCCGATTGCATGGCGGGAGGGCCGATTCTCACGAGCAGTACTTC. As protein: CASSFRLHGGRADSHEQYF.

Note on this clone: Other DNA sequences of this sample code for an identical CDR3. This chain links TRBV7-2 with TRBJ2-7, with D possibly TRBD1 on 5 matching bases. Germline V CDR1 and CDR2: SGHTA, FQGNSA. CDR3 length: 12 amino acids. V was clipped by 2 bases and J by 4 bases, with 6 bases between them. The CDR3 here is CASSLRGYEQYF. CDR3 DNA sequence: TGTGCCAGCAGCTTAAGGGGTTACGAGCAGTACTTC.

A note on this clone: The sample holds other DNA sequences that translate to the same CDR3. This chain joins TRBV7-3 and TRBJ1-3, with D unclear. The CDR3 length is 13 residues. The germline gives CDR1 SGHTA, CDR2 FQGTGA. Trimming took 4 bases from V and 2 from J, leaving 6 bases between them. The CDR3 protein is CASSSGPGNTIYF. CDR3 DNA: TGTGCCAGCAGCTCCGGGCCTGGAAACACCATATATTTT.

Points on this clone: Other DNA sequences in this sample translate to the same CDR3. This sequence joins TRBV6-5 and TRBJ2-7; a weak D match, TRBD1 (6 bases). With 2 bases removed from V and 12 bases from J, the gap between germline ends came to 11 bases. CDR1 and CDR2 from the germline V gene are MNHEY and SVGAGI. The CDR3 consists of 11 residues. CDR3 nucleotides: TGTGCCAGCAGTTACCAGGGGCGCGGGTACTTC. Translating gives CASSYQGRGYF.

The rearrangement uses TRBV5-1 and TRBJ2-1; 7 bases agree with TRBD2. The V segment lost 5 bases and the J segment 2 bases; nucleotides outside the gene matches: 4. The germline CDR1 and CDR2 sequences are SGHRS and YFSETQ. The length of the CDR3 is 14 residues. In nucleotides, the CDR3 is TGCGCCAGCAGTCGGCTAGCGGCCTACAATGAGCAGTTCTTC. It yields the protein CASSRLAAYNEQFF.

The chain is built from TRBV29-1 and TRBJ2-7; 9 bases line up with TRBD2. The CDR3 totals 13 residues. Germline trimming cut 6 bases from V and 0 bases from J; bases unmatched to any gene: 3. Germline CDR1 is SQVTM and CDR2 is ANQGSEA. CDR3 nucleotide sequence: TGCAGCGTCAGCGGGAGGAACTCCTACGAGCAGTACTTC. Its protein is CSVSGRNSYEQYF.